This T cell receptor beta chain came from a study of blood T cell repertoires in COVID-19. As for the study in general: Some COVID-19 samples were acute and others convalescent; all came from the United States, Italy and Spain. T cells, B-cell-depleted T cells, or PBMCs provided the cDNA or gDNA that served as material.

As handled by the study authors: Amplification from reference gene primers served as the basis for estimated nucleated cell counts. The repertoire was sequenced with immunoSEQ multiplex PCR; TCRdb's copy has only in-frame clones and lacks some. The V and J calls and the clone size are those of that table, but D and trimming were determined from the DNA. The repertoire holds approximately 150,000 clones, roughly 85% seen once, with about 5% in the top ten. The V and J ends lost 2 bases and 4 bases, in that order; junction bases with no gene match: 2. The CDR3 loop spans 14 amino acids. In germline, CDR1 is KGHDR, CDR2 SFDVKD.

The sequencing sample was made of peripheral blood. The chain uses TRBV24-1 and TRBJ1-1, with 8 bases fitting TRBD1. This sequence originates from a human donor in a cohort sampled during active COVID-19. CDR3: CATSDSGQGTEAFF. The CDR3 DNA sequence: TGTGCCACCAGTGATTCTGGACAGGGCACTGAAGCTTTCTTT.